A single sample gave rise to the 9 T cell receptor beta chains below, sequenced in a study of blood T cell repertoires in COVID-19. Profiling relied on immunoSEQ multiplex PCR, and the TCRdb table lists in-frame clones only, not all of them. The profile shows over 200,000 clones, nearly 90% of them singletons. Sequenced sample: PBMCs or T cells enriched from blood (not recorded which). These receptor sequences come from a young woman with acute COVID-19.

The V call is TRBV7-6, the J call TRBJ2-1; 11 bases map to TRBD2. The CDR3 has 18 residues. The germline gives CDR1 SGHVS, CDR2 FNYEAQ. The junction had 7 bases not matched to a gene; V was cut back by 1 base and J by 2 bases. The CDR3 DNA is TGTGCCAGCAGCTTAGGCCCTTATAGCGGGGGGGCCTACAATGAGCAGTTCTTC. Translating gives CASSLGPYSGGAYNEQFF.

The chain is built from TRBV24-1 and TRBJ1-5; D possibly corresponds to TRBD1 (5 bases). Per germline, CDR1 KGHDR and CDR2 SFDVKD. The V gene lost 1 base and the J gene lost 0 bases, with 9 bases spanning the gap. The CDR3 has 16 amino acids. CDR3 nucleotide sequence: TGTGCCACCAGTGATTTTCAGGGCACTAGCAATCAGCCCCAGCATTTT. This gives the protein CATSDFQGTSNQPQHF.

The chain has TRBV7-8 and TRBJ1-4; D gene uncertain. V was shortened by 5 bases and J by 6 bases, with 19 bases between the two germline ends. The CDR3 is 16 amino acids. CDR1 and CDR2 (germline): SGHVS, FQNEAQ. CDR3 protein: CASSPSRVPVDEKLFF. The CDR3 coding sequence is TGTGCCAGCAGCCCTTCCCGGGTCCCCGTTGATGAAAAACTGTTTTTT.

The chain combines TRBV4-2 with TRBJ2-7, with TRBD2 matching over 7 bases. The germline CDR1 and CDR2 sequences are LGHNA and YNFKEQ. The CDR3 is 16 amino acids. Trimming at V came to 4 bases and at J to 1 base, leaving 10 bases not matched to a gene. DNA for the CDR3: TGTGCCAGCAGCCTGTATCACGGGGAGGGTTCCTACGAGCAGTACTTC. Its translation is CASSLYHGEGSYEQYF.

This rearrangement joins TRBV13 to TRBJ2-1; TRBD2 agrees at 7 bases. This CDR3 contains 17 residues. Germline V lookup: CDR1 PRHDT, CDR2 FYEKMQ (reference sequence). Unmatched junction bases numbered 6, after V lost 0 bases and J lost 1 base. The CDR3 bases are TGTGCCAGCAGCTTAGGCCTGGGGGAGGGATCCTACAATGAGCAGTTCTTC. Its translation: CASSLGLGEGSYNEQFF.

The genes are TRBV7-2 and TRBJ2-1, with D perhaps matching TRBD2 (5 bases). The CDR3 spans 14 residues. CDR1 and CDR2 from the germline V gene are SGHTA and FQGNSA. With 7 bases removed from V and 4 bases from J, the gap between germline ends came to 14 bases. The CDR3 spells CASTGSWTYNEQFF. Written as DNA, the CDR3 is TGTGCCAGCACCGGGTCGTGGACTTACAATGAGCAGTTCTTC.

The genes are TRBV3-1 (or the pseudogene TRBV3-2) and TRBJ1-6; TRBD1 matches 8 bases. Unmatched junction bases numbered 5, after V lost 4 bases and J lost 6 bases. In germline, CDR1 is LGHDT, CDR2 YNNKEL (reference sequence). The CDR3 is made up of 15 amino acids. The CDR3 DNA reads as TGTGCCAGCAGCCTCCGGACAGGGAGTAATTCACCCCTCCACTTT. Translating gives CASSLRTGSNSPLHF.

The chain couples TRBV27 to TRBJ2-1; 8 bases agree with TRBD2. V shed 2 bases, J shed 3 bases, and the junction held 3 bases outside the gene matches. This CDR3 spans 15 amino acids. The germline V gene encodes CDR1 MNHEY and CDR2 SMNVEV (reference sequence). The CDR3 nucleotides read TGTGCCAGCAGTTTAGCGGGGGGTCTCTACAATGAGCAGTTCTTC. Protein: CASSLAGGLYNEQFF.

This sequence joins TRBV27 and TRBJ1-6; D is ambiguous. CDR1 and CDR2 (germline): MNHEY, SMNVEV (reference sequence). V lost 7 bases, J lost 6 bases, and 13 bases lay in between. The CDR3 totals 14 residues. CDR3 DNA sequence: TGTGCCAGCACCCGGGGAGGGCCTAATTCACCCCTCCACTTT. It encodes CASTRGGPNSPLHF.